This TCR beta chain derives from a study of blood T cells in healthy people across ages. Then a second PCR, running about 7 to 11 cycles, was carried out with a sample-barcoded 5' primer and a J-beta primer mix. TCRdb used MiXCR to reprocess the 5' RACE reads, holding one entry per CDR3 protein. Among 730,000 or so distinct CDR3 sequences listed, about 42% were seen once. The CDR3 runs 16 residues. The V end lost 3 bases, the J end lost 1 base, and 17 bases lay between the germline ends. CDR1 SGDLS and CDR2 YYNGEE come from the germline V gene. This clonotype was observed at least ten times. They isolated at least 7 million PBMCs from each sample. Extractions gave at least 5.5 micrograms of total RNA per sample.

Sequencing was performed on blood. The genes are TRBV9 and TRBJ2-7; no reliable D call. This TCR derives from a woman aged 60 to 75 in good health. The CDR3 here is CASSAGITVGSYEQYF. DNA of the CDR3: TGTGCCAGCAGCGCAGGAATTACAGTGGGATCCTACGAGCAGTACTTC.